This passage covers 14 T cell receptor beta chains from one sample sequenced in a study of blood T cell repertoires in COVID-19. Produced via immunoSEQ multiplex PCR; TCRdb's table is partial and in-frame only. The sample records about 430,000 clones, around nine tenths being singletons. Sequenced sample: peripheral blood. These receptor sequences come from a young man with COVID-19, enrolled during active disease.

The chain employs TRBV28 and TRBJ2-3, with D possibly TRBD2 on 5 matching bases. The V end lost 6 bases, the J end lost 1 base, and 20 bases lay between the germline ends. Looked up from germline, CDR1 is MDHEN and CDR2 is SYDVKM. This CDR3 spans 17 amino acids. The CDR3 loop is CASRSRGWYGGTDTQYF. As DNA, the CDR3 is TGTGCCAGCAGGTCTCGCGGGTGGTATGGGGGCACAGATACGCAGTATTTT.

On this clone: The junction does not match germline at one end; this may be a read error. The chain is built from TRBV7-8 and TRBJ2-7; 8 bases map to TRBD2. The germline gives CDR1 SGHVS, CDR2 FQNEAQ. There are 17 residues in the CDR3. The CDR3 is CASSLASQSGRKHEQYF. CDR3 nucleotides: TGTGCCAGCAGTTTAGCATCCCAAAGCGGGAGAAAGCACGAGCAGTACTTC.

The rearrangement joins TRBV27 to TRBJ2-7, with 7 bases identical to TRBD2. Per germline, CDR1 MNHEY and CDR2 SMNVEV (reference sequence). CDR3 length: 14 residues. V shed 2 bases and J 2 bases; nucleotides not matched to a gene: 3. The CDR3 sequence: CASSLNREAYEQYF. Here the CDR3 DNA reads TGTGCCAGCAGTTTAAACCGGGAGGCCTACGAGCAGTACTTC.

The chain links TRBV13 to TRBJ2-3; 7 positions match TRBD2. The CDR3 is 18 residues long. V gave up 5 bases and J gave up 0 bases; unmatched junction bases: 14. The V gene's germline CDR1 is PRHDT and CDR2 FYEKMQ (reference sequence). This CDR3 is CASSERTSRTRSTDTQYF. The CDR3 DNA reads TGTGCCAGCAGCGAAAGGACTAGTCGGACCCGCAGCACAGATACGCAGTATTTT.

The gene calls are TRBV2 and TRBJ2-7; 7 nucleotides agree with TRBD1. CDR1 and CDR2 (germline): SNHLY, FYNNEI. V trimming: 4 bases; J trimming: 3 bases; junction bases outside the gene matches: 12. The CDR3 contains 16 residues. Here the CDR3 reads CASSAHLPGGNYEQYF. CDR3 nucleotide sequence: TGTGCCAGCAGTGCCCACCTTCCAGGGGGAAACTACGAGCAGTACTTC.

The chain employs TRBV5-1 and TRBJ2-7; D is ambiguous. Germline assignment: CDR1 SGHRS and CDR2 YFSETQ. V was trimmed by 0 bases and J by 3 bases, leaving 7 bases between them. The CDR3 runs 13 residues. The CDR3 nucleotides are TGCGCCAGCAGCTTGGGAAATAGCTACGAGCAGTACTTC. Amino acids: CASSLGNSYEQYF.

The chain combines TRBV27 with TRBJ1-5, with D maybe TRBD1 (5 bases). V lost 4 bases and J 6 bases, leaving 10 bases between the germline ends. CDR3 length equals 13 residues. CDR1 is MNHEY and CDR2 is SMNVEV in the germline V gene (reference sequence). The CDR3 is CASSSGRAQPQHF. DNA of the CDR3: TGTGCCAGCAGTTCGGGCAGGGCTCAGCCCCAGCATTTT.

The chain recombines TRBV2 with TRBJ1-1; 7 positions agree with TRBD1. Germline V gene lookup returns CDR1 SNHLY and CDR2 FYNNEI. Trimming removed 5 bases from V and 2 bases from J; junction bases left unmatched: 11. The CDR3 has 16 amino acids. This chain's CDR3 is CASSHNRGGTNTEAFF. Written as DNA, the CDR3 is TGTGCCAGCAGTCACAACAGGGGTGGCACTAACACTGAAGCTTTCTTT.

The chain links TRBV14 to TRBJ1-1; possible D gene TRBD1, 5 bases. There are 13 residues in the CDR3. Between the trimmed V and J ends, which lost 8 bases and 4 bases, there was a span of 14 bases. CDR1 and CDR2 (germline): SGHDN, FVKESK. CDR3 DNA: TGTGCCAGCTCACGACAGTTTGCCACTGAAGCTTTCTTT. Protein sequence: CASSRQFATEAFF.

The CDR3 loop reads CSVVSGSPAGELFF. CDR3 bases: TGCAGCGTCGTGTCGGGGAGCCCCGCCGGGGAGCTGTTTTTT. The gene calls are TRBV29-1 and TRBJ2-2, with a weak D call TRBD2 (5 bases). CDR1 is SQVTM and CDR2 is ANQGSEA in the germline V gene. V was trimmed by 6 bases and J by 6 bases, leaving 17 bases between them. The CDR3 consists of 14 residues.

The J gene is TRBJ2-3, the V gene TRBV30; D may be TRBD1 (6 bases). CDR1 and CDR2 (germline): GTSNPN, SVGIG (reference sequence). The CDR3 spans 14 residues. Trimming removed 0 bases from V and 6 bases from J, with 13 bases in between. CDR3 loop: CAWSVNREGDTQYF. Here the CDR3 DNA reads TGTGCCTGGAGTGTAAACAGGGAAGGCGATACGCAGTATTTT.

The chain is built from TRBV2 and TRBJ1-1; no firm D call. The length of the CDR3 is 14 residues. The V gene's germline CDR1 is SNHLY and CDR2 FYNNEI. Trimming left V 7 bases short and J 1 base short, with 13 bases between. CDR3 amino acids: CASTKRGGNTEAFF. The CDR3 nucleotides are TGTGCCAGCACCAAACGGGGAGGGAACACTGAAGCTTTCTTT.

J is TRBJ1-5 and V is TRBV7-9; 9 positions match TRBD1. There are 18 residues in the CDR3. The trim removed 5 bases at V and 2 bases at J, leaving 13 bases unmatched. Looked up from germline, CDR1 is SEHNR and CDR2 is FQNEAQ (reference sequence). CDR3 region: CASSRTGTGWSGNQPQHF. The CDR3 DNA reads as TGTGCCAGCAGCCGGACGGGGACAGGGTGGTCTGGCAATCAGCCCCAGCATTTT.

The rearrangement links TRBV7-8 to TRBJ1-2, with D uncertain. This CDR3 comprises 13 residues. Germline V gene data show CDR1 as SGHVS and CDR2 as FQNEAQ. V lost 5 bases to trimming and J lost 4 bases, with 11 bases between them. The CDR3 bases are TGTGCCAGCAGCCCTGCGGAAGGCTATGGCTACACCTTC. It encodes CASSPAEGYGYTF.